The source of this TCR beta chain is a study of T cell responses to AZD1222 COVID-19 vaccine. Study-level background: Samples with a second dose at about 4 or about 12 weeks were pooled together. Whole-study findings and limits: No repertoire was sampled before or during the peak T cell response, only after it.

V lost 5 bases, J lost 3 bases, and 12 bases lay in between. The CDR3 runs to 14 residues. Germline values: CDR1 SNHLY, CDR2 FYNNEI. On this clone itself: As yet, its antigen is unknown.

Sequenced by immunoSEQ multiplex PCR; TCRdb stores in-frame clones only, minus some. Of 110,000 to 150,000 clones listed, approximately 85% are singletons. Sequencing was performed on peripheral blood, taken on day 0 of AZD1222 vaccination. The chain joins TRBV2 to TRBJ2-3; D might be TRBD1 or TRBD2, each matching 5 bases. The clonotype originates from an adult in good health. CDR3 residues: CASSTPGRTDTQYF. For the CDR3, the DNA is TGTGCCAGCAGTACCCCGGGACGTACAGATACGCAGTATTTT.